The entry that follows covers one T cell receptor (beta chain) sequence. As yet, its antigen is unknown. These data belong to a study of T cell responses to AZD1222 COVID-19 vaccine. Study conclusions and caveats: Once two AZD1222 doses were given, Spike-specific TCR breadth and depth went up.

The J segment lost 3 bases and the V segment lost 4 bases, leaving 12 bases of the junction unmatched. Germline V gene lookup returns CDR1 SGDLS and CDR2 YYNGEE. CDR3 length: 17 amino acids. The data were produced by immunoSEQ multiplex PCR, yet TCRdb's version contains in-frame clones alone and is incomplete. This repertoire shows around 130,000 clones, 91% found once; its top ten account for approximately 3%. This clonotype was sampled from an adult in good health. Here the sequenced sample was peripheral blood, taken on day 0 of AZD1222 vaccination. V is TRBV9 and J is TRBJ1-1, with 10 bases matching TRBD1. The chain's CDR3 is CASSPEVWDRGDTEAFF. The CDR3 region has the DNA TGTGCCAGCAGCCCCGAAGTGTGGGACAGGGGCGACACTGAAGCTTTCTTT.